This entry concerns a single T cell receptor (beta chain). The antigen remains unidentified. These data belong to a study of T cells in localized non-small cell lung cancer. Whole-study findings and limits: Heterogeneity remains possible, as sequencing covered one tumor region only. The study found T cell clonality highest in uninvolved adjacent lung, above tumor. In adjacent lung, a median around 52 of the top 100 tumor clones were found.

Germline V gene lookup returns CDR1 SGHRS and CDR2 YFSETQ. This CDR3 is built from 17 residues. V dropped 0 bases and J dropped 0 bases, with 13 bases sitting between them. The table came from immunoSEQ multiplex PCR; TCRdb's copy has only in-frame clones and leaves some out. The profile shows roughly 3,400 clones, approximately 24% of them singletons. The clonotype was recovered from a woman aged 35 to 70 with stage I lung adenocarcinoma. The V gene is TRBV5-1, the J gene TRBJ1-3, with D unresolved. Sequenced material: lung tumor tissue, taken before any cancer treatment. The CDR3 DNA reads as TGCGCCAGCAGCTTGGGTGGCAGGTCCAGCTCTGGAAACACCATATATTTT. Its translation is CASSLGGRSSSGNTIYF.